The entry that follows covers one TCR beta chain sequence. This specimen belongs to a study of sequential checkpoint blockade in melanoma. Across the study: Maintenance nivolumab came after either treatment sequence.

Specified treatment: randomized to nivolumab then ipilimumab (arm A) or the reverse (arm B). The CDR3 length is 14 residues. J lost 5 bases, V lost 4 bases, and 3 bases had no gene match. From germline, CDR1 is SEHNR and CDR2 FQNEAQ (reference sequence). Assay used: immunoSEQ multiplex PCR; TCRdb lists only in-frame clones, some missing. The table lists about 19,000 clones, around two thirds of them singletons, with roughly 22% in the top ten. The sample was CD8+ T cells sorted from blood (inferred from file names), taken from a patient given nivolumab and ipilimumab in sequence. The receptor was derived from a human donor with melanoma. V and J are TRBV7-9 and TRBJ2-2; 8 nucleotides line up with TRBD1. In nucleotides, the CDR3 is TGTGCCAGCAGCTGGACAGGGCGAACCGGGGAGCTGTTTTTT. It is translated as CASSWTGRTGELFF. Complete variable domain (other parts from reference TRBV7-9 and TRBJ2-2): DTGVSQNPRHKITKRGQNVTFRCDPISEHNRLYWYRQTLGQGPEFLTYFQNEAQLEKSRLLSDRFSAERPKGSFSTLEIQRTEQGDSAMYLCASSWTGRTGELFFGEGSRLTVL.